A selection of T cell receptor beta chains follows, all from one sample in a study of PD-L1 blockade in urothelial cancer. Measured with immunoSEQ multiplex PCR; TCRdb has only the in-frame clones, and not every one. This table has 15,000 to 20,000 clones, about 80% appearing once. Here the sequenced sample was PBMCs, taken around atezolizumab (anti-PD-L1) treatment. These receptors were collected from a man aged 45-65 years with urothelial cancer. Each CDR3 is given with its conserved first and last residue. Each record gives: D gene, CDR3 length, J gene, V gene, clone size, CDR3 protein, CDR3 DNA. The D gene is left open where the match is weak. The listing skips clone size in some rows; elsewhere it reads once, few, many or a size class.

D gene: TRBD1
CDR3 length: 15
J gene: TRBJ2-4
V gene: TRBV7-9
clone size: .
CDR3 protein: CASSLGGQGKAIQYF
CDR3 DNA: TGTGCCAGCAGCTTAGGCGGACAGGGGAAGGCCATTCAGTACTTC

D gene: .
CDR3 length: 15
J gene: TRBJ1-3
V gene: TRBV6-1
clone size: few
CDR3 protein: CASSENGYGLDTIYF
CDR3 DNA: TGTGCCAGCAGTGAAAACGGGTACGGCCTGGACACCATATATTTT

D gene: .
CDR3 length: 15
J gene: TRBJ1-1
V gene: TRBV7-9
clone size: .
CDR3 protein: CASSSQGGGSTEAFF
CDR3 DNA: TGTGCCAGCAGCTCCCAAGGGGGGGGGAGCACTGAAGCTTTCTTT

D gene: TRBD1
CDR3 length: 15
J gene: TRBJ1-6
V gene: TRBV7-2
clone size: .
CDR3 protein: CASSLNAGGWSPLHF
CDR3 DNA: TGTGCCAGCAGCTTGAATGCAGGGGGCTGGTCACCCCTCCACTTT

D gene: TRBD1
CDR3 length: 17
J gene: TRBJ1-3
V gene: TRBV5-1
clone size: .
CDR3 protein: CASSTGQTLSSGNTIYF
CDR3 DNA: TGCGCCAGCAGCACGGGACAGACGCTAAGCTCTGGAAACACCATATATTTT

D gene: .
CDR3 length: 16
J gene: TRBJ2-1
V gene: TRBV4-1
clone size: .
CDR3 protein: CASSQVDILSYNEQFF
CDR3 DNA: TGCGCCAGCAGCCAAGTCGATATACTCTCCTACAATGAGCAGTTCTTC

D gene: .
CDR3 length: 14
J gene: TRBJ1-1
V gene: TRBV4-2
clone size: .
CDR3 protein: CASSARQDATEAFF
CDR3 DNA: TGTGCCAGCAGCGCTCGACAGGATGCCACTGAAGCTTTCTTT

D gene: TRBD1
CDR3 length: 15
J gene: TRBJ2-3
V gene: TRBV5-1
clone size: .
CDR3 protein: CASSLVGQGTDTQYF
CDR3 DNA: TGCGCCAGCAGCTTGGTGGGACAGGGGACAGATACGCAGTATTTT

D gene: .
CDR3 length: 14
J gene: TRBJ1-2
V gene: TRBV2
clone size: .
CDR3 protein: CARTRRQGLYGYTF
CDR3 DNA: TGTGCCAGGACGAGAAGGCAGGGGCTTTATGGCTACACCTTC

D gene: .
CDR3 length: 15
J gene: TRBJ2-2
V gene: TRBV4-2
clone size: few
CDR3 protein: CASSQAGANTGELFF
CDR3 DNA: TGTGCCAGCAGCCAAGCTGGGGCAAACACCGGGGAGCTGTTTTTT

D gene: .
CDR3 length: 14
J gene: TRBJ1-2
V gene: TRBV9
clone size: .
CDR3 protein: CASSAQNLAAGYTF
CDR3 DNA: TGTGCCAGCAGCGCCCAAAACCTCGCCGCGGGCTACACCTTC

D gene: .
CDR3 length: 14
J gene: TRBJ1-5
V gene: TRBV18
clone size: .
CDR3 protein: CASSPGGGNQPQHF
CDR3 DNA: TGTGCCAGCTCACCCGGGGGGGGGAATCAGCCCCAGCATTTT

D gene: .
CDR3 length: 14
J gene: TRBJ2-7
V gene: TRBV27
clone size: .
CDR3 protein: CASSLQSRGHEQYF
CDR3 DNA: TGTGCCAGCAGTTTACAGTCCAGGGGACACGAGCAGTACTTC

D gene: TRBD1
CDR3 length: 15
J gene: TRBJ1-1
V gene: TRBV19
clone size: .
CDR3 protein: CASRITGTANTEAFF
CDR3 DNA: TGTGCCAGTAGGATAACCGGGACAGCGAACACTGAAGCTTTCTTT

D gene: .
CDR3 length: 13
J gene: TRBJ2-5
V gene: TRBV28
clone size: .
CDR3 protein: CASSTQGLGTQYF
CDR3 DNA: TGTGCCAGCAGTACTCAGGGATTGGGGACCCAGTACTTC

D gene: TRBD2
CDR3 length: 15
J gene: TRBJ2-7
V gene: TRBV7-6
clone size: .
CDR3 protein: CASSLVGASGSEQYF
CDR3 DNA: TGTGCCAGCAGCTTAGTAGGGGCTAGCGGGAGCGAGCAGTACTTC

D gene: .
CDR3 length: 17
J gene: TRBJ2-2
V gene: TRBV23-1
clone size: .
CDR3 protein: CASSPSLEGNGTGELFF
CDR3 DNA: TGCGCCAGCAGTCCCTCCCTTGAGGGAAATGGGACCGGGGAGCTGTTTTTT

D gene: .
CDR3 length: 13
J gene: TRBJ1-2
V gene: TRBV6-6
clone size: .
CDR3 protein: CASRDTHSYGYTF
CDR3 DNA: TGTGCCAGCCGGGACACACATTCCTATGGCTACACCTTC

D gene: .
CDR3 length: 14
J gene: TRBJ2-1
V gene: TRBV5-1
clone size: .
CDR3 protein: CASSHASSYNEQFF
CDR3 DNA: TGCGCCAGCAGCCACGCCAGCTCCTACAATGAGCAGTTCTTC

D gene: TRBD2
CDR3 length: 15
J gene: TRBJ2-3
V gene: TRBV6-4
clone size: few
CDR3 protein: CASSETGGHTDTQYF
CDR3 DNA: TGTGCCAGCAGTGAGACGGGAGGCCACACAGATACGCAGTATTTT

D gene: .
CDR3 length: 14
J gene: TRBJ2-4
V gene: TRBV7-2
clone size: .
CDR3 protein: CASSSPVAKNIQYF
CDR3 DNA: TGTGCCAGCAGCTCTCCGGTCGCCAAAAACATTCAGTACTTC

D gene: TRBD1
CDR3 length: 17
J gene: TRBJ2-1
V gene: TRBV6-1
clone size: .
CDR3 protein: CASSEVGTGATRNEQFF
CDR3 DNA: TGTGCCAGCAGTGAAGTAGGGACAGGGGCGACGAGGAATGAGCAGTTCTTC

D gene: TRBD2
CDR3 length: 14
J gene: TRBJ2-5
V gene: TRBV7-8
clone size: once
CDR3 protein: CASSPGTSGGERYF
CDR3 DNA: TGTGCCAGCAGCCCCGGAACTAGCGGCGGGGAACGGTACTTC

D gene: .
CDR3 length: 13
J gene: TRBJ2-3
V gene: TRBV9
clone size: .
CDR3 protein: CASSVGPPDTQYF
CDR3 DNA: TGTGCCAGCAGCGTAGGGCCACCAGATACGCAGTATTTT

D gene: .
CDR3 length: 15
J gene: TRBJ2-1
V gene: TRBV5-1
clone size: .
CDR3 protein: CASSLRGSSYNEQFF
CDR3 DNA: TGCGCCAGCAGCTTGCGGGGGAGCTCCTACAATGAGCAGTTCTTC

D gene: TRBD2
CDR3 length: 15
J gene: TRBJ2-1
V gene: TRBV7-9
clone size: few
CDR3 protein: CASSLEVAGYNEQFF
CDR3 DNA: TGTGCCAGCAGCTTAGAGGTAGCGGGGTACAATGAGCAGTTCTTC

D gene: .
CDR3 length: 15
J gene: TRBJ1-1
V gene: TRBV5-1
clone size: .
CDR3 protein: CASSPRGGSNTEAFF
CDR3 DNA: TGCGCCAGCAGCCCTCGAGGGGGATCGAACACTGAAGCTTTCTTT

D gene: .
CDR3 length: 16
J gene: TRBJ2-6
V gene: TRBV5-1
clone size: .
CDR3 protein: CATQPGHISGANVLTF
CDR3 DNA: TGCGCCACCCAACCGGGACACATCTCTGGGGCCAACGTCCTGACTTTC